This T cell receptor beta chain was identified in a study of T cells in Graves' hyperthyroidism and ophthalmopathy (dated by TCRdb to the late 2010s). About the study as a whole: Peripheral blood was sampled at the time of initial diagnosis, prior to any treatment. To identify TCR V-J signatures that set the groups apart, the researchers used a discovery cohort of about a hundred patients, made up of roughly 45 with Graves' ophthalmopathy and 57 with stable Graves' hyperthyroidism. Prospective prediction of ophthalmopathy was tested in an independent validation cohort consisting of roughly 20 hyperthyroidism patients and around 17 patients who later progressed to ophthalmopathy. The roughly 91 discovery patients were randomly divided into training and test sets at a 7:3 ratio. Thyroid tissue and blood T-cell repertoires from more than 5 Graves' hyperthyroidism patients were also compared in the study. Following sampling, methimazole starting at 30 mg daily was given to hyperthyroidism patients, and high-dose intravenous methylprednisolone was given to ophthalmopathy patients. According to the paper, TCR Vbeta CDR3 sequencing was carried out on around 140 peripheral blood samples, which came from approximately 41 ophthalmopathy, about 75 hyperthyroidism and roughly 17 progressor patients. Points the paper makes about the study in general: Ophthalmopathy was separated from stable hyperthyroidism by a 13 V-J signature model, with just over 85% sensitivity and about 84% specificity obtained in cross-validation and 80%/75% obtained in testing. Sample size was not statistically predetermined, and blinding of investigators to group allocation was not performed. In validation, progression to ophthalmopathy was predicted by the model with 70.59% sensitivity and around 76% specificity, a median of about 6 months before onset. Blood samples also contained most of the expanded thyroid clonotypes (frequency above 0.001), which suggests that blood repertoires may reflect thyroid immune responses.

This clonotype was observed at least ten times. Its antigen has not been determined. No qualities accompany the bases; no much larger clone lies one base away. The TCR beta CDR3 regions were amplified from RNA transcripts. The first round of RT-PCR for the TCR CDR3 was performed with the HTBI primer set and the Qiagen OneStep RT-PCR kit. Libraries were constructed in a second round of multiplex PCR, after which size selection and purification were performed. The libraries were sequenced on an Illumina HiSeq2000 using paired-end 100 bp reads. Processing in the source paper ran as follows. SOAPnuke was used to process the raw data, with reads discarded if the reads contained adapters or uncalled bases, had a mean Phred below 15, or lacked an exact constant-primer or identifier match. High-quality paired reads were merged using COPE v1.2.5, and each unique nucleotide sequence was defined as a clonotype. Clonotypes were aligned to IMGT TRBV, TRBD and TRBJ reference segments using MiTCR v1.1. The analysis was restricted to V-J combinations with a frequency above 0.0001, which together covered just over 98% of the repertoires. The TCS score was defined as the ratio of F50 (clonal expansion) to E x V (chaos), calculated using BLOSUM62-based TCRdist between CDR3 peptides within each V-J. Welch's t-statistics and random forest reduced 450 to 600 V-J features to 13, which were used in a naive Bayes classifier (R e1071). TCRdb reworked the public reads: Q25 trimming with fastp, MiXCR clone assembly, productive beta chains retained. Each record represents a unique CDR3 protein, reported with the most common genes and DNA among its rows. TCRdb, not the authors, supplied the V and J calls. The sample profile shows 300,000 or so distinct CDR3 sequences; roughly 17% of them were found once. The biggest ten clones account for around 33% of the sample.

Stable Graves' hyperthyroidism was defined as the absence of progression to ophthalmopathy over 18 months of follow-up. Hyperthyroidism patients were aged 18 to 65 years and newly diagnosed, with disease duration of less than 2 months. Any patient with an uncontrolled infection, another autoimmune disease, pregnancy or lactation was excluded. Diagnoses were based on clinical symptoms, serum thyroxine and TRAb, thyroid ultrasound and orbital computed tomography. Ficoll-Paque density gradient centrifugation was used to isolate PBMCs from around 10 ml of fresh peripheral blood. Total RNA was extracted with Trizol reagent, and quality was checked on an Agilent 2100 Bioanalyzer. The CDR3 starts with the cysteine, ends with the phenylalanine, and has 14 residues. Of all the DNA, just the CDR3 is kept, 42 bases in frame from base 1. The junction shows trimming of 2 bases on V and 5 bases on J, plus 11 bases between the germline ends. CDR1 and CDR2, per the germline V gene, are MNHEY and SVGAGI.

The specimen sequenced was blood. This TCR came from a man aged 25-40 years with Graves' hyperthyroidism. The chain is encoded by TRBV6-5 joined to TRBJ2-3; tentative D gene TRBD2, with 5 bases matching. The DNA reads TGTGCCAGCAGTTACGGAGCGGAGCTAGATACGCAGTATTTT. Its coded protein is CASSYGAELDTQYF.